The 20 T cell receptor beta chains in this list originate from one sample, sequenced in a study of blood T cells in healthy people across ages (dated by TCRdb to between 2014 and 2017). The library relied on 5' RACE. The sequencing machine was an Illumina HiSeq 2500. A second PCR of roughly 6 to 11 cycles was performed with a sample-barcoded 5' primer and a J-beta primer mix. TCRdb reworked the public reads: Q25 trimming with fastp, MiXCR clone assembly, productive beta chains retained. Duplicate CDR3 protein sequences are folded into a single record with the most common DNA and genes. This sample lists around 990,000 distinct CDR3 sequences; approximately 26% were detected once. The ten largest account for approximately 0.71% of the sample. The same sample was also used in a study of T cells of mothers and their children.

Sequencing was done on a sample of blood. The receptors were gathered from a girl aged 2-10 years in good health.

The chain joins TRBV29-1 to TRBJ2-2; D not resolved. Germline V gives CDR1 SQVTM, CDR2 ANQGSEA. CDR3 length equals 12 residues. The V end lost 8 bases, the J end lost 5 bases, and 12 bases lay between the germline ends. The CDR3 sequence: CSSLLETGELFF. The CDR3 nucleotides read TGCAGCTCGCTTCTGGAGACCGGGGAGCTGTTTTTT.

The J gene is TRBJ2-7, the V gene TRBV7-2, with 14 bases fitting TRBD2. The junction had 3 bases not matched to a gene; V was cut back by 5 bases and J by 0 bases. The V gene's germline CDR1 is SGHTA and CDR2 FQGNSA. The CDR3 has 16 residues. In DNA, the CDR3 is TGTGCCAGCAGCCCGGGACTAGCGGGGGTCTCCTACGAGCAGTACTTC. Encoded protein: CASSPGLAGVSYEQYF.

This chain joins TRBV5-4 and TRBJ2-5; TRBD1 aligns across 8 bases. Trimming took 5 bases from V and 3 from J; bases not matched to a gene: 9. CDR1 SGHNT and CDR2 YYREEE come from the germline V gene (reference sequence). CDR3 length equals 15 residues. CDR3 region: CASRTSLTGEETQYF. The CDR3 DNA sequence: TGTGCCAGCAGAACCTCCCTGACAGGGGAAGAGACCCAGTACTTC.

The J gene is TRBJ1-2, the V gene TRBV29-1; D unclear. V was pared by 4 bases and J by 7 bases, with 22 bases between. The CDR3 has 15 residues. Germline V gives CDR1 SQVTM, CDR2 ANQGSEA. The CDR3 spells CSVADGRGNFAGYTF. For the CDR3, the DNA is TGCAGCGTTGCCGACGGAAGAGGAAACTTCGCTGGCTACACCTTC.

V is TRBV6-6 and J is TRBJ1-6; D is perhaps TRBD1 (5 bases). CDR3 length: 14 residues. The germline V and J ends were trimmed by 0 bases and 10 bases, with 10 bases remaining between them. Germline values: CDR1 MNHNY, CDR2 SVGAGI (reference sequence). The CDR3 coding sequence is TGTGCCAGCAGTTACTCGGGACGCGACTCACCCCTCCACTTT. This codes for CASSYSGRDSPLHF.

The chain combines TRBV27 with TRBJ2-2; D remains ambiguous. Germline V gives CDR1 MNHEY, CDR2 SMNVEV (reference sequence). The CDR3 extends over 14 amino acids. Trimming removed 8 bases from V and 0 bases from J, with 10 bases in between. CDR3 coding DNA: TGTGCCAGCGGAGTTTTCGCGAACACCGGGGAGCTGTTTTTT. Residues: CASGVFANTGELFF.

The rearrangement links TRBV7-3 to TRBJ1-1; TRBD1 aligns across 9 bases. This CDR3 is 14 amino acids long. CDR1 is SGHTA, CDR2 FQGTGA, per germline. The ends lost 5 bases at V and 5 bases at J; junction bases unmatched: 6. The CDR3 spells CASSATGGTTEAFF. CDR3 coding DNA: TGTGCCAGCAGCGCCACAGGGGGCACAACTGAAGCTTTCTTT.

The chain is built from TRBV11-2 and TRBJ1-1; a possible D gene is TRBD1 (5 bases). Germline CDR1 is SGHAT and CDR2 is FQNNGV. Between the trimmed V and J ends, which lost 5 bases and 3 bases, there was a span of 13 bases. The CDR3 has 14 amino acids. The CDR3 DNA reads TGTGCCAGCAGCCACGGGACTATGGACACTGAAGCTTTCTTT. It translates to CASSHGTMDTEAFF.

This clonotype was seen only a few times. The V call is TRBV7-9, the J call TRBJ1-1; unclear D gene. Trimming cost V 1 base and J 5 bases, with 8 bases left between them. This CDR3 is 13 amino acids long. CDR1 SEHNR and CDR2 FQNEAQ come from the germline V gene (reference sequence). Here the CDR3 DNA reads TGTGCCAGCAGCTTAGAGTCGGCGACTGAAGCTTTCTTT. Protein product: CASSLESATEAFF.

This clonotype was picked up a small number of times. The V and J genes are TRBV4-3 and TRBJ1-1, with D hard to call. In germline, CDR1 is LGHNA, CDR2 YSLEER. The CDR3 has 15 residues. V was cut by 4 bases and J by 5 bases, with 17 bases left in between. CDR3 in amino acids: CASSPGWRTETEAFF. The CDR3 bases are TGCGCCAGCAGCCCGGGCTGGAGAACCGAAACTGAAGCTTTCTTT.

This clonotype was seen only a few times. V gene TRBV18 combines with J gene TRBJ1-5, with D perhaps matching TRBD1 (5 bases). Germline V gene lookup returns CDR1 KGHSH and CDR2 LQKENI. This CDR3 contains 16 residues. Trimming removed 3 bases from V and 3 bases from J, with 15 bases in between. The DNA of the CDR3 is TGTGCCAGCTCACCGGGGACCCTGGGCTACAATCAGCCCCAGCATTTT. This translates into CASSPGTLGYNQPQHF.

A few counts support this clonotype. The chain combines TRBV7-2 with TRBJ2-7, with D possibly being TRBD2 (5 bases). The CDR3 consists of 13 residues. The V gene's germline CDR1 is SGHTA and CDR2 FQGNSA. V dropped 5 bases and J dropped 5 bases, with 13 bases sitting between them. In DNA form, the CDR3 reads TGTGCCAGCAGCCTCGGACTTCACAACGAGCAGTACTTC. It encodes CASSLGLHNEQYF.

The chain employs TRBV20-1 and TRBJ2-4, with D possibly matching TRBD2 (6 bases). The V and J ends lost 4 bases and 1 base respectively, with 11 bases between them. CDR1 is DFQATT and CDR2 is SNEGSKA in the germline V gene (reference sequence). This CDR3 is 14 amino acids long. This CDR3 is CSAIREDAKNIQYF. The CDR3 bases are TGCAGTGCTATCAGGGAGGATGCCAAAAACATTCAGTACTTC.

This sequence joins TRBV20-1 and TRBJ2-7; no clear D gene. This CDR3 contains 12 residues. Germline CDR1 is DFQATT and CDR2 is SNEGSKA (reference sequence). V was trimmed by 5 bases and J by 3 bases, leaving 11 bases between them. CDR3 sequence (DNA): TGCAGTGCTCCGGGCCCCAACTACGAGCAGTACTTC. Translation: CSAPGPNYEQYF.

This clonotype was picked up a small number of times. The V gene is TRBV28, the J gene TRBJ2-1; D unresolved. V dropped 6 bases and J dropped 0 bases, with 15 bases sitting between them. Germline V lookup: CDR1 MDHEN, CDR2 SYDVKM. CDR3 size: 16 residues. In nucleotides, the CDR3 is TGTGCCAGCAGCAGACCGTCCCATAGCTCCTACAATGAGCAGTTCTTC. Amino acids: CASSRPSHSSYNEQFF.

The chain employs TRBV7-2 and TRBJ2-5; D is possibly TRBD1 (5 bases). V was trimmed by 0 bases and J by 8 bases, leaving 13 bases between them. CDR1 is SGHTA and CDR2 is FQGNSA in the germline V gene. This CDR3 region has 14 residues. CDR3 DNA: TGTGCCAGCAGCTTAGCTGTCTCCCAGGGAACCCAGTACTTC. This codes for CASSLAVSQGTQYF.

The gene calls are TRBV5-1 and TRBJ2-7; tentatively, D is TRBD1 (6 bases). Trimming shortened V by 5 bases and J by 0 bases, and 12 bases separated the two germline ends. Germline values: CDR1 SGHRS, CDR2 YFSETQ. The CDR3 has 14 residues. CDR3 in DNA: TGCGCCAGCAGGGACAGTCACCTCTCCTACGAGCAGTACTTC. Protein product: CASRDSHLSYEQYF. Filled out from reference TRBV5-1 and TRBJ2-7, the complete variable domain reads KAGVTQTPRYLIKTRGQQVTLSCSPISGHRSVSWYQQTPGQGLQFLFEYFSETQRNKGNFPGRFSGRQFSNSRSEMNVSTLELGDSALYLCASRDSHLSYEQYFGPGTRLTVT.

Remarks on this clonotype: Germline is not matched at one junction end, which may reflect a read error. The DNA of the CDR3 is TGTGCCTGCAGCTTAACCGGACAGGGAAGTGGCTACACCTTC. It encodes CACSLTGQGSGYTF. The chain carries TRBV7-3 and TRBJ1-2; TRBD1 matches at 8 bases. Germline V gene sequence: CDR1 SGHTA, CDR2 FQGTGA. The CDR3 covers 14 residues.

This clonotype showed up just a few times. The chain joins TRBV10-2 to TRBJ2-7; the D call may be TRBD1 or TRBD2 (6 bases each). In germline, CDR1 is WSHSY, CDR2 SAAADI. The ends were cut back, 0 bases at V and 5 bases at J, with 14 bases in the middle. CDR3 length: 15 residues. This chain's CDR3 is CASSESLWGADEQYF. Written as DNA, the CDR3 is TGCGCCAGCAGTGAGTCACTATGGGGGGCCGACGAGCAGTACTTC.

The CDR3 spells CSARVAGGLEQYF. The CDR3 DNA reads TGCAGTGCTAGAGTTGCGGGGGGGCTCGAGCAGTACTTC. The chain joins TRBV20-1 to TRBJ2-7, with 9 bases matching TRBD2. Germline CDR1 reads DFQATT; CDR2 reads SNEGSKA (reference sequence). With 1 base clipped from V and 6 bases from J, the junction kept 4 bases outside the gene matches. The CDR3 runs 13 residues.